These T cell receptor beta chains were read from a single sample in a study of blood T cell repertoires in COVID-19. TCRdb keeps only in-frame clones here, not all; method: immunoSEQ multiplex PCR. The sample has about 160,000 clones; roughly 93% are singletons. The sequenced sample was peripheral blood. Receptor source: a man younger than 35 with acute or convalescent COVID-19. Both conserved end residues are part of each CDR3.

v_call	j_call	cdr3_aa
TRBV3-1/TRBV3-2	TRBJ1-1	CASSQGVAGDTEAFF
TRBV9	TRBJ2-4	CASSVGSPPGTENIQYF
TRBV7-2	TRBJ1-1	CASSRQGGNTEAFF
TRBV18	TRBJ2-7	CASSPSAGRGYNEQYF
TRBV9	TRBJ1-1	CASSVEGRLSTEAFF
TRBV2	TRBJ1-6	CASSQQGFDSPLHF
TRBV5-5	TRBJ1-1	CASSLSGAEAFF
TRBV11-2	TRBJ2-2	CASSFDRAPGELFF
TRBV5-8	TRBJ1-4	CASSLGQLSTNEKLFF
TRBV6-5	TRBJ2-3	CASSRGADTQYF
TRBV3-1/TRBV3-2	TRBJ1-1	CASSQFSLDRDKTEAFF
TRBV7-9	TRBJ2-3	CASSLGGGARDTQYF
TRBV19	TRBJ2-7	CASTPAAGGYEQYF
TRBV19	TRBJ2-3	CASSYQGGADTQYF
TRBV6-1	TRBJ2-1	CASSGTSGALVDNEQFF
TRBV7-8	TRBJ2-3	CASSPGTSIIRGDTQYF
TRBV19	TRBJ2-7	CASSSGSEVYEQYF
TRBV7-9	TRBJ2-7	CASSSPPGQNSYEQYF
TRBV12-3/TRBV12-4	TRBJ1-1	CASLTGWGTEAFF
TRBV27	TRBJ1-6	CASTTFNSPLHF
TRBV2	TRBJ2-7	CASSELAGGSYEQYF
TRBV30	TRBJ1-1	CALHGTATDREAFF
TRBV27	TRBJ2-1	CASSWGGVDNEQFF
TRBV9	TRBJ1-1	CASSYDKGTEAFF
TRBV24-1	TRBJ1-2	CATGDTGDYGYTF
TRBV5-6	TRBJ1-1	CASSLGQGRTLEAFF
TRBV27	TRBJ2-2	CASSLQGGRGTGELFF
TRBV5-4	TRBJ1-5	CASSFGGDSNQPQHF
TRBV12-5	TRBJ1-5	CASGLVGQPNQPQHF
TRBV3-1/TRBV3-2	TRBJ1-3	CASTFGVRNTIYF
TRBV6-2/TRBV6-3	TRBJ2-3	CASSYRLAGFTDTQYF
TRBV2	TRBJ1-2	CASSDGWGVGYTF
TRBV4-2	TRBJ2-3	CASSQERLSTDTQYF
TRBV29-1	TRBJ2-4	CSGLLAEVNIQYF
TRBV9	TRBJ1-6	CASSVAFDSPLHF
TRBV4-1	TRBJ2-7	CASSQVSFLAEGKSEQYF
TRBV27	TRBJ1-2	CASSPVLGGYTF
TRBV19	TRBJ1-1	CASSLQGVGLNTEAFF
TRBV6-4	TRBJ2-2	CATRTSGTGELFF
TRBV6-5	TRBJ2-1	CASRRLAGDNEQFF
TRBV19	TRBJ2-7	CASSIVGRGLYEQYF